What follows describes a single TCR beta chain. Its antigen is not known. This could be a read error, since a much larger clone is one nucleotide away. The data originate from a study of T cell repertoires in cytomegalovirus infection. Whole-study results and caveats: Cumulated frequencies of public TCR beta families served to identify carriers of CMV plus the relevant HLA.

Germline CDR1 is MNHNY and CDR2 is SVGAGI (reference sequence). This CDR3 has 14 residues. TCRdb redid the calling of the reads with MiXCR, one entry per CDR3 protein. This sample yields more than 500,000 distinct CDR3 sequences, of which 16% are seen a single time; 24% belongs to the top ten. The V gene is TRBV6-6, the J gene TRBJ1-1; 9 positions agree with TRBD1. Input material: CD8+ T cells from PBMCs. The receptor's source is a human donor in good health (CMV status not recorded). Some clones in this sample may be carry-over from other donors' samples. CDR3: CAGRNRGLDTEASF. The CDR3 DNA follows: TGTGCCGGCAGGAACAGGGGGCTTGACACTGAAGCTTCCTTT.